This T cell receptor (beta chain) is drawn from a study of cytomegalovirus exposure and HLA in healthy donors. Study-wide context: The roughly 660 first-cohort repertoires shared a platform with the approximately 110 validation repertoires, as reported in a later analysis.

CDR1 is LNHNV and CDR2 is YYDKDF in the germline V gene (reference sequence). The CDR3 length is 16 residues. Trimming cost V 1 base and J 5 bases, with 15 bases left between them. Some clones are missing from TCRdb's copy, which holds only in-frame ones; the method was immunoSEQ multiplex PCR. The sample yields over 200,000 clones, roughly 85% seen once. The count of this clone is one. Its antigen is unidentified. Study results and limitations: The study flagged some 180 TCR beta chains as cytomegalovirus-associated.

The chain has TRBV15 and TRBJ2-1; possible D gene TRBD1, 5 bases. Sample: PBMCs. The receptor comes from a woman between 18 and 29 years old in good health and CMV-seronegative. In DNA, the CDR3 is TGTGCCACCAGCAGAGGTGGCAGGGTAGGTGACAATGAGCAGTTCTTC. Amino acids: CATSRGGRVGDNEQFF.